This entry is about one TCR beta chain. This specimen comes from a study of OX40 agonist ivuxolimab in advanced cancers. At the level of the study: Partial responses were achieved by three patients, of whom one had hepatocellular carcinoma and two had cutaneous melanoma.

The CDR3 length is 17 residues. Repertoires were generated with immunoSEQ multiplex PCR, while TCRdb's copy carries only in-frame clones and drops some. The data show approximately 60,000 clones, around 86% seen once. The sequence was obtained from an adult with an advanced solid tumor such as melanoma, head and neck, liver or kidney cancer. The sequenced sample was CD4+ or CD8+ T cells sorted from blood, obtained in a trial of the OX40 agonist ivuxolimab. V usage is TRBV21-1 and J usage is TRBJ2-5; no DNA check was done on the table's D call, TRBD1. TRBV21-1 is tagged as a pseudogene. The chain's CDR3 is CASSPPRDRDLKETQYF. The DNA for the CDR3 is TGTGCCAGCAGCCCACCCCGAGACAGGGACCTTAAAGAGACCCAGTACTTC.